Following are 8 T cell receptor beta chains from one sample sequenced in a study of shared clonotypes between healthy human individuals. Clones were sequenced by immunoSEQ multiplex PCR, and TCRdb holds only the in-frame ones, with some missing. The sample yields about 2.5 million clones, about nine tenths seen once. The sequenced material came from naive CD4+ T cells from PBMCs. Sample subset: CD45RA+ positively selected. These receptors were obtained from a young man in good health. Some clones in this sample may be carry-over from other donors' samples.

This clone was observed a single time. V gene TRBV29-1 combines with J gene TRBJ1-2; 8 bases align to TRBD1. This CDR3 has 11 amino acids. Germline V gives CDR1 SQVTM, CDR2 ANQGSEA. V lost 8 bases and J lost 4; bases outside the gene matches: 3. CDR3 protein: CSTDRGYGYTF. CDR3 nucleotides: TGCAGCACTGACAGGGGCTATGGCTACACCTTC.

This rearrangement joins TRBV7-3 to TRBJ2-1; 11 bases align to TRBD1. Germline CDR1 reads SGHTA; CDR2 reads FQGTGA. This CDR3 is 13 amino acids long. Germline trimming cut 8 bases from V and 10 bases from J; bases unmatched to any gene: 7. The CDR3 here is CASCRTGGEEQFF. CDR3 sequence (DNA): TGTGCCAGCTGTCGGACAGGGGGCGAGGAGCAGTTCTTC.

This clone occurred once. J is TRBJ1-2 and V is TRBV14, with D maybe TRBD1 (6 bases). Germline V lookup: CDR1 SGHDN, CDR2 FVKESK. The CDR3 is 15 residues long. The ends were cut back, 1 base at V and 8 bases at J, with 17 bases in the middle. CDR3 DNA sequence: TGTGCCAGCAGCCAAGCCCCCAGGGGATGGGCCGGCTACACCTTC. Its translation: CASSQAPRGWAGYTF.

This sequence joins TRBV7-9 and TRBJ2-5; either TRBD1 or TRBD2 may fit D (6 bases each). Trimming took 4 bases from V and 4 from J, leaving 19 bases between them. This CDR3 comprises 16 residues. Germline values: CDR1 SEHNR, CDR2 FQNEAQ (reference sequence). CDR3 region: CASSSRRAGAGETQYF. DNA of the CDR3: TGTGCCAGCAGCTCTAGGAGGGCAGGGGCGGGAGAGACCCAGTACTTC.

The CDR3 region is CSVEDSISSTDTQYF. Written as DNA, the CDR3 is TGCAGCGTTGAAGATTCCATCTCCAGCACAGATACGCAGTATTTT. The chain employs TRBV29-1 and TRBJ2-3; the D is unclear. Germline assignment: CDR1 SQVTM and CDR2 ANQGSEA. V lost 0 bases, J lost 0 bases, and 10 bases lay in between. The CDR3 runs 15 residues.

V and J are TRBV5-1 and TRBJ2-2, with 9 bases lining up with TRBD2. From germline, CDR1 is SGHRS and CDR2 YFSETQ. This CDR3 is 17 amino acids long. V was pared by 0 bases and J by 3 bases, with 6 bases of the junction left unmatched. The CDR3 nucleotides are TGCGCCAGCAGCTTGGTGTCTAGCGGGACCTACACCGGGGAGCTGTTTTTT. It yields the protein CASSLVSSGTYTGELFF.

The CDR3 DNA reads TGTGCCAGCAGTTTTTGGCGGGCCACAGATACGCAGTATTTT. It specifies CASSFWRATDTQYF. The chain uses TRBV27 and TRBJ2-3, with D possibly matching TRBD2 (5 bases). Germline lookup yields CDR1 MNHEY and CDR2 SMNVEV (reference sequence). The CDR3 spans 14 residues. Trimming took 3 bases from V and 2 from J, leaving 9 bases between them.

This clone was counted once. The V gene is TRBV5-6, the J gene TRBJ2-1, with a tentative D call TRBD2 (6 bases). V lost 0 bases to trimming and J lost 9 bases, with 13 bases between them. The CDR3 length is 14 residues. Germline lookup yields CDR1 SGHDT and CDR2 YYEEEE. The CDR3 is CASSLELGLTEQFF. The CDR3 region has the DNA TGTGCCAGCAGCTTGGAATTGGGACTGACTGAGCAGTTCTTC. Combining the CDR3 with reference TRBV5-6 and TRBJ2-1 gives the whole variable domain DAGVTQSPTHLIKTRGQQVTLRCSPKSGHDTVSWYQQALGQGPQFIFQYYEEEERQRGNFPDRFSGHQFPNYSSELNVNALLLGDSALYLCASSLELGLTEQFFGPGTRLTVL.